This T cell receptor (beta chain) was documented in a study of cytomegalovirus exposure and HLA in healthy donors (dated by TCRdb to the late 2010s). Looking at the study overall: The 500 to 800 repertoires of the first cohort and the roughly 120 validation repertoires were produced on the same platform, according to a later analysis. The aim of the study was to test whether cataloging public T cell receptors could identify signatures of past pathogen exposure. In addition to the first cohort of several hundred subjects, a separate validation cohort of around 110 different subjects was used. To predict cytomegalovirus infection status, the study combined high-throughput TCR immunosequencing, statistical association of individual TCRs with disease status, and machine learning. The full study reports these points: A later analysis had no HLA typing for the validation cohort, so co-occurrence there was scored across all 110 or so repertoires. The study listed approximately 150 TCR beta chains as associated with cytomegalovirus. While some public TCRs were present in many individuals, most TCR sequences turned up only very rarely across donors. Cytomegalovirus status was reported to be diagnosed by the classifier with high specificity and sensitivity in both the original and validation cohorts. A few of the identified cytomegalovirus-associated TCR beta chains were confirmed in vitro to be specific for cytomegalovirus antigens. Of the cluster scores, approximately 95% were above 0 in a later analysis, which found that TCRs clustered in the first cohort also tended to co-occur in the 90 to 150 validation repertoires. The authors suggested that the approach could potentially be generalized to other disease states and immunological phenotypes.

The donors belonged to the validation cohort of about 120 subjects, which was separate from the roughly 670-subject first cohort. CDR1 and CDR2, looked up from the germline V gene, are SQVTM and ANQGSEA. V lost 3 bases and J lost 9 bases, and the count of bases not matched to a germline gene is 7. The CDR3 covers 12 residues, taking in both the cysteine and the phenylalanine. Only CDR3 DNA is held: 36 bases, read in frame from base 1. With respect to this clone: Its antigen specificity is not known. Per-base quality was not reported, and no clone a single base away is much larger than it.

Libraries came from the immunoSEQ multiplex PCR assay. In the source study's methods: A statistical classification framework was built to diagnose cytomegalovirus status from the catalog of TCR beta chain sequences. This is the immuneACCESS table as TCRdb keeps it, with only in-frame sequences that have V and J called. A part of the clones is gone; compared with another copy, unresolved V genes explain less than half, and the rest is unexplained. V and J calls and clone size are as listed in that table; D and trimming were resolved from the DNA. The table for this sample lists 200,000 or so clones; approximately 87% of them were counted only once. The ten most abundant clones make up around 5.6% of the sample.

Specimen: PBMCs. The V and J segments used are TRBV29-1 and TRBJ1-2, with TRBD1 identical over 7 junction bases. This TCR derives from a young woman in good health and CMV-seronegative. Read as DNA, the sequence is TGCAGCGTTGAGGAACAGGGGATCAGCTACACCTTC. It codes for CSVEEQGISYTF. Extended through the reference TRBV29-1 and TRBJ1-2 proteins, this CDR3 yields the full variable domain: SAVISQKPSRDICQRGTSLTIQCQVDSQVTMMFWYRQQPGQSLTLIATANQGSEATYESGFVIDKFPISRPNLTFSTLTVSNMSPEDSSIYLCSVEEQGISYTFGSGTRLTVV.